A single sample is the source of the 8 T cell receptor beta chains below, sequenced in a study of cytomegalovirus exposure and HLA in healthy donors. A multiplex PCR was run with 60 Vbeta primers and 13 Jbeta primers. Clones were sequenced by immunoSEQ multiplex PCR, and TCRdb holds only the in-frame ones, with some missing. The data hold approximately 70,000 clones, with approximately 70% observed a single time. Source material: PBMCs. These receptors were taken from a woman in her 50s in good health and CMV-seropositive.

The rearrangement joins TRBV7-2 to TRBJ2-5; 7 bases match TRBD1. CDR1 and CDR2 (germline): SGHTA, FQGNSA. This CDR3 spans 15 amino acids. V lost 4 bases and J lost 1; bases outside the gene matches: 6. The CDR3 sequence is CASSSTQGPQETQYF. DNA of the CDR3: TGTGCCAGCAGCTCCACACAGGGGCCCCAAGAGACCCAGTACTTC. The whole variable domain, filled in from reference TRBV7-2 and TRBJ2-5, reads GAGVSQSPSNKVTEKGKDVELRCDPISGHTALYWYRQSLGQGLEFLIYFQGNSAPDKSGLPSDRFSAERTGGSVSTLTIQRTQQEDSAVYLCASSSTQGPQETQYFGPGTRLLVL.

This clone was seen a handful of times. V and J are TRBV4-1 and TRBJ2-4, with 10 nucleotides matching TRBD1. V lost 4 bases to trimming and J lost 3 bases; unmatched junction nucleotides: 12. The CDR3 length is 18 residues. Germline CDR1 reads MGHRA; CDR2 reads YSYEKL. CDR3 bases: TGCGCCAGCAGCCTTAAGGGGGGGACAGGGGTCAACAAAAACATTCAGTACTTC. It translates to CASSLKGGTGVNKNIQYF.

This clone came up a few times. J is TRBJ2-1 and V is TRBV12-5, with 12 bases identical to TRBD1. Germline-derived CDR1 and CDR2 are LGHNT and FRNRAP. There are 18 residues in the CDR3. Trimming at V came to 2 bases and at J to 6 bases, leaving 11 bases not matched to a gene. CDR3 in amino acids: CASGLTPGGQGASNEQFF. Written as DNA, the CDR3 is TGTGCTAGTGGTTTGACGCCGGGGGGACAGGGGGCTTCCAATGAGCAGTTCTTC.

This chain links TRBV6-1 with TRBJ1-1, with 7 bases lining up with TRBD1. V gave up 7 bases and J gave up 2 bases; unmatched junction bases: 7. The CDR3 extends over 14 amino acids. Germline lookup yields CDR1 MNHNS and CDR2 SASEGT. CDR3 nucleotides: TGTGCCAGCAACCCCGGGACAGATAACACTGAAGCTTTCTTT. It is translated as CASNPGTDNTEAFF.

V gene TRBV15 combines with J gene TRBJ2-2, with D possibly being TRBD1 (5 bases). The germline gives CDR1 LNHNV, CDR2 YYDKDF (reference sequence). The V gene lost 5 bases and the J gene lost 0 bases, with 7 bases spanning the gap. The CDR3 has 14 residues. This CDR3 reads CATSVTANTGELFF. In nucleotides, the CDR3 is TGTGCCACCAGCGTGACAGCGAACACCGGGGAGCTGTTTTTT. Filled out from reference TRBV15 and TRBJ2-2, the complete variable domain reads DAMVIQNPRYQVTQFGKPVTLSCSQTLNHNVMYWYQQKSSQAPKLLFHYYDKDFNNEADTPDNFQSRRPNTSFCFLDIRSPGLGDTAMYLCATSVTANTGELFFGEGSRLTVL.

CDR3 nucleotides: TGCGCCAGCAGCCAAGATCGTCGGCAGGGGGCGTCAAATGAGCAGTTCTTC. This codes for CASSQDRRQGASNEQFF. The J gene is TRBJ2-1, the V gene TRBV4-1; TRBD1 matches 8 bases. CDR3 length equals 17 residues. CDR1 MGHRA and CDR2 YSYEKL come from the germline V gene. V was clipped by 0 bases and J by 7 bases; unmatched bases: 11.

The chain recombines TRBV18 with TRBJ2-3; D gene uncertain. The germline gives CDR1 KGHSH, CDR2 LQKENI. The CDR3 spans 12 residues. V was clipped by 5 bases and J by 4 bases, with 7 bases between them. CDR3: CASSSEADTQYF. The DNA of the CDR3 is TGTGCCAGCTCATCAGAGGCAGATACGCAGTATTTT.

The chain recombines TRBV10-1 with TRBJ2-5, with unresolved D. V gave up 0 bases and J gave up 1 base, with 6 bases separating them. Germline V gene data show CDR1 as WNHNN and CDR2 as SYGVQD (reference sequence). CDR3 length: 14 amino acids. The chain's CDR3 is CASSESVAQETQYF. The CDR3 DNA reads as TGCGCCAGCAGTGAGTCCGTGGCCCAAGAGACCCAGTACTTC.